These 10 T cell receptor beta chains share one sample of origin, sequenced in a study of spatial heterogeneity in lung cancer. Time point: sample taken at primary tumor resection. General observations from the study: Tumor mutation counts were tracked by expanded intratumoral alpha and beta TCR counts.

No antigen is known for these receptors. TCRdb redid the calling of the 5' RACE reads with MiXCR, one entry per CDR3 protein. The sample carries some 10,000 distinct CDR3 sequences, 4.5% to 5% recorded once. Material: lung tumor tissue, obtained at surgery. Receptors were obtained from a female donor with early-stage non-small cell lung cancer.

This clonotype was picked up many times. The chain couples TRBV20-1 to TRBJ2-5; D gene unclear. Trimming left V 0 bases short and J 5 bases short, with 4 bases between. The length of the CDR3 is 11 residues. Germline values: CDR1 DFQATT, CDR2 SNEGSKA (reference sequence). Here the CDR3 reads CSARDTETQYF. CDR3 in DNA: TGCAGTGCTAGAGATACGGAGACCCAGTACTTC.

In its sample, this clonotype was seen a few times. V and J are TRBV2 and TRBJ2-7; weak D call: TRBD1 (5 bases). Trimming cost V 1 base and J 6 bases, with 16 bases left between them. This CDR3 has 15 residues. Germline V CDR1 and CDR2: SNHLY, FYNNEI. CDR3: CASSEGAPLGREQYF. The CDR3 nucleotides read TGTGCCAGCAGTGAAGGGGCTCCCCTGGGGCGCGAGCAGTACTTC.

In its sample, this clonotype was seen a few times. Mismatch with germline at one junction end may stem from a read error. The chain employs TRBV6-1 and TRBJ1-2, with D perhaps TRBD1 (6 bases). The CDR3 loop spans 14 amino acids. Germline V gene data show CDR1 as MNHNS and CDR2 as SASEGT. As DNA, the CDR3 is TGTGCCAGCAGTGAGGCAGGGGAGGTGAAGGGCTACCCCTTC. Amino acids: CASSEAGEVKGYPF.

This clonotype was recorded at least ten times. At one end the junction does not follow the germline gene, possibly because of a read error. The chain is built from TRBV7-8 and TRBJ2-7, with D perhaps matching TRBD2 (5 bases). This CDR3 contains 13 residues. The germline CDR1 and CDR2 sequences are SGHVS and FQNEAQ. As DNA, the CDR3 is TGTGCCAGCAGCTTAGATGAGGCGGGCTGGAAGATCTTC. Its translation: CASSLDEAGWKIF.

At least ten counts were recorded for this clonotype. This chain connects TRBV4-1 to TRBJ1-1; no clear D. Germline CDR1 reads MGHRA; CDR2 reads YSYEKL. The CDR3 runs 14 residues. The germline V and J ends were trimmed by 4 bases and 0 bases, with 9 bases remaining between them. The CDR3 spells CASSREPMNTEAFF. As DNA, the CDR3 is TGCGCCAGCAGCCGAGAACCCATGAACACTGAAGCTTTCTTT.

This clonotype is labeled medium-sized. The chain carries TRBV20-1 and TRBJ1-5; maybe TRBD1 (6 bases). Trimming took off 6 bases at V and 5 bases at J, with 14 bases between the two ends. The germline gives CDR1 DFQATT, CDR2 SNEGSKA (reference sequence). The length of the CDR3 is 13 residues. CDR3: CSATGGGHQPQHF. The CDR3 coding sequence is TGCAGTGCAACAGGAGGGGGTCATCAGCCCCAGCATTTT.

The chain joins TRBV3-1 to TRBJ2-7; no firm D call. V gave up 1 base and J gave up 11 bases, with 15 bases separating them. Germline V gives CDR1 LGHDT, CDR2 YNNKEL (reference sequence). CDR3 length: 13 amino acids. The CDR3 coding sequence is TGTGCCAGCAGCCAAGGAGGCGAGCCAAAGGAGTACTTC. Translation gives CASSQGGEPKEYF.

This clonotype was detected many times. The chain couples TRBV30 to TRBJ2-1; D is possibly TRBD2 (5 bases). The CDR3 runs to 14 residues. The V and J ends lost 1 base and 8 bases respectively, with 15 bases between them. The V gene's germline CDR1 is GTSNPN and CDR2 SVGIG (reference sequence). The CDR3 spells CAWSALGEIDEQFF. CDR3 in DNA: TGTGCCTGGAGTGCTCTCGGGGAAATCGATGAGCAGTTCTTC.

Many counts were recorded for this clonotype. The chain links TRBV27 to TRBJ2-7; D is uncertain. V lost 1 base and J 2 bases, leaving 6 bases between the germline ends. The CDR3 length is 13 residues. Germline CDR1 reads MNHEY; CDR2 reads SMNVEV (reference sequence). CDR3 in DNA: TGTGCCAGCAGTTTATTCCCAGCCTACGAGCAGTACTTC. It translates to CASSLFPAYEQYF.

This clonotype has ten or more counts. The V gene is TRBV6-1, the J gene TRBJ2-5, with D perhaps given as TRBD1 or TRBD2 (5 bases each). Between the trimmed V and J ends, which lost 2 bases and 4 bases, there was a span of 8 bases. This CDR3 spans 13 amino acids. Germline V gene lookup returns CDR1 MNHNS and CDR2 SASEGT. The CDR3 nucleotides read TGTGCCAGCAGTGAAAATGGGGGAGAGACCCAGTACTTC. Protein sequence: CASSENGGETQYF.